This section outlines one TCR beta chain sequence together with its context. The V end was cut by 4 bases, the J end by 2 bases, with 6 bases between. The CDR3 consists of 11 residues. Germline assignment: CDR1 SQVTM and CDR2 ANQGSEA. The sample is drawn from a study of T cell changes during pregnancy in multiple sclerosis. Some clones are missing from TCRdb's copy, which holds only in-frame ones; the method was immunoSEQ multiplex PCR. The table includes around 57,000 clones, roughly 88% detected once. This specimen was peripheral blood, taken in the second trimester of pregnancy. This chain joins TRBV29-1 and TRBJ2-7; D unresolved. This TCR came from a female donor with multiple sclerosis, enrolled in a pregnancy study. Here the CDR3 DNA reads TGCAGCGTTGTAGCTACCTACGAGCAGTACTTC. Amino acid sequence: CSVVATYEQYF.